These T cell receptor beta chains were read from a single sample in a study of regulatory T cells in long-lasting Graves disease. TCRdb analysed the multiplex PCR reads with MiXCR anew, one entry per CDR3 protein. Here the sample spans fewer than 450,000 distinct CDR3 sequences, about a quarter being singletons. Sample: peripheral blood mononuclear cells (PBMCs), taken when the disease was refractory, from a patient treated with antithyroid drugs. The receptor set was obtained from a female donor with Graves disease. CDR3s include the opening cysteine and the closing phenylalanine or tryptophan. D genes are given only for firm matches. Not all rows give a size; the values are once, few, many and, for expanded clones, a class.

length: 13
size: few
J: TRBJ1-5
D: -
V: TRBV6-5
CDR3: CASSYTGGQPQHF
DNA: TGTGCCAGCAGTTACACGGGAGGTCAGCCCCAGCATTTT

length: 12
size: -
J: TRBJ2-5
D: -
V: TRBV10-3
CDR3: CAIKPEVGGQYF
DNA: TGTGCCATCAAACCCGAAGTTGGAGGGCAGTACTTC

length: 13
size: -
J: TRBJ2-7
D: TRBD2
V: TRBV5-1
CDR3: CASQWREGGEQYF
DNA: TGCGCCAGCCAGTGGCGGGAGGGCGGGGAGCAGTACTTC

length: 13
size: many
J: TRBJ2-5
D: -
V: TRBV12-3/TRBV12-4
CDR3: CASSFLRRETQYF
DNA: TGTGCCAGCAGTTTTTTGCGGCGAGAGACCCAGTACTTC

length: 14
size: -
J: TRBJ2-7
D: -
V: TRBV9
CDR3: CASSVGLHADEQYF
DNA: TGTGCCAGCAGCGTAGGCCTTCACGCCGACGAGCAGTACTTC

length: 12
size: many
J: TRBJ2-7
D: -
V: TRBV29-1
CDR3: CSADGGPDEQYF
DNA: TGCAGCGCGGACGGGGGGCCCGACGAGCAGTACTTC

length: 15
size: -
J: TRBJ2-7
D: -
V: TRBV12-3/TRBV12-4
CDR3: CASSFLGPWLGEQYF
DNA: TGTGCCAGCAGTTTTTTAGGCCCCTGGCTAGGCGAGCAGTACTTC

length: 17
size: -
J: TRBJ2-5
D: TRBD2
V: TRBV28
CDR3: CASSEDTSGRAQETQYF
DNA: TGTGCCAGCAGTGAAGACACTAGCGGGAGGGCCCAAGAGACCCAGTACTTC

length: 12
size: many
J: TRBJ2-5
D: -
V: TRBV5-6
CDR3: CASSRTLETQYF
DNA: TGTGCCAGCAGCCGAACCTTAGAGACCCAGTACTTC

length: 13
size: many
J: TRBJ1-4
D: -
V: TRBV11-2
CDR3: CASSQTGYEKLFF
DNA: TGTGCCAGCAGCCAAACTGGGTATGAAAAACTGTTTTTT

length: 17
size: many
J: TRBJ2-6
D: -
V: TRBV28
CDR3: CAITSGAAVSGANVLTF
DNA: TGTGCCATCACCTCAGGGGCCGCCGTTTCTGGGGCCAACGTCCTGACTTTC

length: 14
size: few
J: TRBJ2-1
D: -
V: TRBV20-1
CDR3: CSAVTGSSYNEQFF
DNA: TGCAGTGCTGTTACAGGGAGCTCCTACAATGAGCAGTTCTTC

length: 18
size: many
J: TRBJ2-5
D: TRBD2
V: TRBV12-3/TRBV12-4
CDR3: CASSSGLAGVVYQETQYF
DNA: TGTGCCAGCAGTTCCGGACTAGCGGGAGTGGTGTACCAAGAGACCCAGTACTTC

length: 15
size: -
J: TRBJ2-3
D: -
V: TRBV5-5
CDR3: CASSRSVKSTDTQYF
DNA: TGTGCCAGCAGCCGTAGCGTAAAGAGCACAGATACGCAGTATTTT

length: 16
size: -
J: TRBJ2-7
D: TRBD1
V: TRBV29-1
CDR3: CSVEGSPGQGVDEQYF
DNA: TGCAGCGTTGAAGGATCCCCGGGACAGGGGGTAGATGAGCAGTACTTC

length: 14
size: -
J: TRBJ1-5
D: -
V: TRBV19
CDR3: CASSYQGTNQPQHF
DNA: TGTGCCAGTAGTTATCAGGGGACGAATCAGCCCCAGCATTTT

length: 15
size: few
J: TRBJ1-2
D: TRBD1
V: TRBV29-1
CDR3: CSGAPLTGGHYGYTF
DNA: TGCAGCGGTGCCCCCCTGACAGGGGGCCACTATGGCTACACCTTC

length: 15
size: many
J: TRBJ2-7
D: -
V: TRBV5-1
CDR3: CASSRERAPSYEQYF
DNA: TGCGCCAGCAGCCGCGAACGAGCACCTTCCTACGAGCAGTACTTC

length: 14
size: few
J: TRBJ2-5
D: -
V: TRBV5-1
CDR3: CASSLWGDEETQYF
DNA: TGCGCCAGCAGCTTGTGGGGGGACGAAGAGACCCAGTACTTC

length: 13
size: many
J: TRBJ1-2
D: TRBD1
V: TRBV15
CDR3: CATSTGQMDGYTF
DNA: TGTGCCACCAGCACGGGACAGATGGATGGCTACACCTTC

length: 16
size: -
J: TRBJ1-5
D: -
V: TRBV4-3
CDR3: CASSQDAGTSNQPQHF
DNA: TGCGCCAGCAGCCAAGATGCGGGGACGTCTAATCAGCCCCAGCATTTT

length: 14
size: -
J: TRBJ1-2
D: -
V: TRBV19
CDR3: CASSIRAGIEKYTF
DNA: TGTGCCAGTAGTATCCGGGCAGGGATTGAGAAATACACCTTC

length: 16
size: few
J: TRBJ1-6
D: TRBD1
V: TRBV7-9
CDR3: CASSPRQTDRRSPLHF
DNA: TGTGCCAGCAGCCCCCGGCAAACGGACAGGCGATCACCCCTCCACTTT

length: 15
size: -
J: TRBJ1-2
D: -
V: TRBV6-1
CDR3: CASSAEAGQYCGHTF
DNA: TGTGCCAGCAGTGCCGAGGCAGGGCAATACTGTGGCCACACCTTC

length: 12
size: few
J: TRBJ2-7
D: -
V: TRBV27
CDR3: CASSPPGAEQYF
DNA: TGTGCCTCAAGTCCACCCGGGGCGGAGCAGTACTTC

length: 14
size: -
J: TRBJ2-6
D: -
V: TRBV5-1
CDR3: CTSSEGSGANVLTF
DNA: TGCACCAGCAGTGAGGGATCTGGGGCCAACGTCCTGACTTTC

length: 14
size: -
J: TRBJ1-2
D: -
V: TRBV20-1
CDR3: CSARRDTSNYGYTF
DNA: TGCAGTGCTAGGCGGGACACCTCTAACTATGGCTACACCTTC

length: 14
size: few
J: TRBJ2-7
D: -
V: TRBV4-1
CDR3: CASSQPGGSYEQYF
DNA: TGCGCCAGCAGCCAGCCAGGGGGGTCCTACGAGCAGTACTTC

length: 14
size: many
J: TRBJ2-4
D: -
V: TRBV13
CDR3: CASSLVKRRRIQYF
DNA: TGTGCCAGCAGCTTAGTGAAGCGGCGGCGGATTCAGTACTTC

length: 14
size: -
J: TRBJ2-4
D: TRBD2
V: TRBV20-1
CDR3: CSASSGLTKNIQYF
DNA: TGCAGTGCTTCTAGCGGGTTAACCAAAAACATTCAGTACTTC

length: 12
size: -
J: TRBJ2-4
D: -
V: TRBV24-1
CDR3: CATSDPLNIQYF
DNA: TGTGCCACCAGTGATCCTTTAAACATTCAGTACTTC

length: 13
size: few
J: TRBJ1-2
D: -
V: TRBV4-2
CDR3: CASSQDEGRGYTF
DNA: TGTGCCAGCAGCCAAGATGAAGGGAGGGGCTACACCTTC

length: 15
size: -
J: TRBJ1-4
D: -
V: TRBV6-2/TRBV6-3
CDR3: CASSRRTSTNEKLFF
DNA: TGTGCCAGCAGTCGTCGGACAAGTACTAATGAAAAACTGTTTTTT

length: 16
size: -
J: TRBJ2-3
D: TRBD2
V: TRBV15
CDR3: CATSSGGRSSTDTQYF
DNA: TGTGCCACCAGCAGCGGCGGGAGGAGCAGCACAGATACGCAGTATTTT

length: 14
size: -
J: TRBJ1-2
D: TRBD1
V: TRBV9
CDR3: CASSVTGDLYGYTF
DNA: TGTGCCAGCAGCGTAACAGGGGACCTCTATGGCTACACCTTC

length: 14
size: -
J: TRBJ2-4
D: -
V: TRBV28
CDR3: CASRPTGLTNIQYF
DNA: TGTGCCAGCAGACCTACAGGGCTCACAAACATTCAGTACTTC

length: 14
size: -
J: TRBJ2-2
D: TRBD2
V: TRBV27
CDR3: CASSLLAGDGELFF
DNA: TGTGCCAGCAGTTTACTAGCGGGAGACGGGGAGCTGTTTTTT

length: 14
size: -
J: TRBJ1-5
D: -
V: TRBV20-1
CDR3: CSARETGPNQPQHF
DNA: TGCAGTGCTAGGGAGACAGGCCCAAATCAGCCCCAGCATTTT

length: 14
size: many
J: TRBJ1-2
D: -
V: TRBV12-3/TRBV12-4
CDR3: CASSFGQTFYGYTF
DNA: TGTGCCAGCAGTTTTGGGCAGACATTTTATGGCTACACCTTC

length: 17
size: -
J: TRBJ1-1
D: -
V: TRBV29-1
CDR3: CSVGALGSGVWPTEAFF
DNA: TGCAGCGTCGGGGCCCTTGGGTCGGGGGTATGGCCAACTGAAGCTTTCTTT

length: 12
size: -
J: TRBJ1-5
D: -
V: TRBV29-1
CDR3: CSVGGVNQPQHF
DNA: TGCAGCGTTGGGGGGGTCAATCAGCCCCAGCATTTT

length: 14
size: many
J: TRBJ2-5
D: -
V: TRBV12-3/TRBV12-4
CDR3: CASSPGRIQETQYF
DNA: TGTGCCAGCAGCCCGGGACGTATTCAAGAGACCCAGTACTTC

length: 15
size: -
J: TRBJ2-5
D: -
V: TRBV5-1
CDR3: CASSFQGGGEETQYF
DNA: TGCGCCAGCAGCTTCCAAGGTGGCGGGGAAGAGACCCAGTACTTC

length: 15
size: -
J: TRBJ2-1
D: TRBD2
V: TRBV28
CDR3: CASSLRVAGVGEQFF
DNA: TGTGCCAGCAGTTTACGGGTAGCGGGAGTAGGTGAGCAGTTCTTC

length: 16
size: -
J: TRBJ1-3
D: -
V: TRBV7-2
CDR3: CASTGGGVLSGNTIYF
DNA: TGTGCCAGTACCGGGGGTGGCGTACTCTCTGGAAACACCATATATTTT

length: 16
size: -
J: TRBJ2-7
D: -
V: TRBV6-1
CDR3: CASSRNPAHLAGEQYF
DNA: TGTGCCAGCAGTCGGAACCCAGCGCATCTCGCCGGGGAGCAGTACTTC

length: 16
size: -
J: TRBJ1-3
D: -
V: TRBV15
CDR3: CATSRDRQAGGNTIYF
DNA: TGTGCCACCAGCAGAGATCGGCAGGCCGGGGGAAACACCATATATTTT

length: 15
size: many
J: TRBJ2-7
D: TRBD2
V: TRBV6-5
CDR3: CASSYSRRGRDEQYF
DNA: TGTGCCAGCAGTTACTCGAGGCGCGGGAGGGACGAGCAGTACTTC

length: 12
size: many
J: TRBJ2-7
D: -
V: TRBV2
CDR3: CASATGSYEQYF
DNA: TGTGCCAGCGCAACGGGTTCCTACGAGCAGTACTTC

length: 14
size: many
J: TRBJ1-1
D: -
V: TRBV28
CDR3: CASIVGGKNTEAFF
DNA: TGTGCCAGCATCGTAGGAGGGAAGAACACTGAAGCTTTCTTT